This entry features one T cell receptor (beta chain) sequence. The table lists this clone with a few counts. Its antigen is still unknown. No base quality values were provided; no much bigger clone lies one nucleotide off. The germline V gene (reference sequence) gives CDR1 as GTSNPN and CDR2 as SVGIG. The CDR3 holds 12 amino acids from the cysteine to the phenylalanine. Of all the DNA, just the CDR3 is kept, 36 bases in frame from base 1. The trim is 3 bases for V and 11 bases for J, with a gap of 16 bases between the germline ends. These data come from a study of blood T cell repertoires in COVID-19 (dated by TCRdb to about 2020). With regard to the full study: Collaborator samples came from the United States, Italy and Spain and covered acute and convalescent phases of COVID-19. The material from the prospective study consisted of cDNA or gDNA derived from T cells, B-cell-depleted T cells, or PBMCs. Deeply sampled blood TCRbeta repertoires from subjects exposed to, actively infected with, or recovered from COVID-19 were included in the dataset. A freely available public database, intended as a resource for researchers studying the immune response to SARS-CoV-2, is where the repertoires were released. The samples were drawn from the first 160 participants of the ongoing ImmuneRACE study and from roughly 1,300 subjects provided by 6 global collaborators. A de-identified subject ID, COVID-19 status, age in years and sex were almost always included in the sample metadata. Where HLA class I and class II types were available, the types were taken from metadata supplied by the sample provider, not from assay-based typing. The investigation overall reported the following: How much clinical and demographic metadata was included differed by source and by participant, and the metadata was provided uncurated.

Participants in the prospective study were aged 18 to 89 years, lived in 20 to 25 United States geographic areas, and enrolled through a virtual design. To assign participants to cohorts, the prospective study relied on clinical history that participants themselves reported in a screening survey and a study questionnaire. Recovered participants in ImmuneRACE Cohort 3 were defined as having two consecutive negative NP/OP PCR tests, clearance from a healthcare professional, or resolution of symptoms. In the prospective study, mobile phlebotomists collected whole blood, serum and a nasopharyngeal or oropharyngeal swab from each participant. Prospective study participants could optionally give additional blood draws and questionnaires over an approximately 2-month period. Blood samples from the prospective study were shipped frozen or at room temperature prior to DNA extraction. TCRbeta CDR3 regions were amplified from genomic DNA by means of the immunoSEQ Assay, a bias-controlled multiplex PCR. Per the source publication's procedure: Nucleated cell counts per sample were estimated from amplification of reference gene primers within the assay. To quantify the absolute abundance of each unique TCRbeta CDR3 rearrangement, sequence reads were collapsed and filtered. For each sample, productive Simpson clonality was calculated as the square root of Simpson's diversity index across productive rearrangements. In TCRdb, the immuneACCESS table is reduced to in-frame sequences with V and J assigned. These tables do not hold every clone; where another copy was compared, an unresolved V gene accounts for under half, and the others remain unexplained. D and trimming come from the DNA, and the V and J calls and clone size come from that table. This sample comprises fewer than 500,000 clones, about nine tenths of them detected only once. The top ten hold under 0.75% of the sample.

Sequencing used PBMCs or T cells enriched from blood (not recorded which). The chain links TRBV30 with TRBJ1-1, with the D segment identity uncertain. The clonotype originates from a woman younger than 35 who had recovered from COVID-19. The DNA sequence reads TGTGCCTGGAGCGGCTCCGGCCCGGGGGCTTTCTTT. Its coded protein is CAWSGSGPGAFF. With all but the CDR3 taken from the reference TRBV30 and TRBJ1-1 genes, the full variable domain is: SQTIHQWPATLVQPVGSPLSLECTVEGTSNPNLYWYRQAAGRGLQLLFYSVGIGQISSEVPQNLSASRPQDRQFILSSKKLLLSDSGFYLCAWSGSGPGAFFGQGTRLTVV.